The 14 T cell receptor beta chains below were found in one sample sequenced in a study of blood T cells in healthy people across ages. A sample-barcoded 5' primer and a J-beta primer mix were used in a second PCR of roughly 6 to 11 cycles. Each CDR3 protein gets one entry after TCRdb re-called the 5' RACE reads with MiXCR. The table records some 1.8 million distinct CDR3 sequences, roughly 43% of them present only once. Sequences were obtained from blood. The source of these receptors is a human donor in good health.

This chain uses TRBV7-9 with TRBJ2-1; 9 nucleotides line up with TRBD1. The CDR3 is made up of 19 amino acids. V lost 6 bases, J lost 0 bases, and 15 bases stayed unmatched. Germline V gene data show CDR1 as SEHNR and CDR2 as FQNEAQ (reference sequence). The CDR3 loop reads CASSLRVGQGLSSYNEQFF. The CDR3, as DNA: TGTGCCAGCAGTCTAAGAGTGGGACAGGGCTTAAGCTCCTACAATGAGCAGTTCTTC.

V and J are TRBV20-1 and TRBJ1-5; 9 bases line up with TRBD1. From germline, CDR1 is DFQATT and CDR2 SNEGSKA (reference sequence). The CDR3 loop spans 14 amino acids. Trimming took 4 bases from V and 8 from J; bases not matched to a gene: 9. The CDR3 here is CSATRGQGVEPQHF. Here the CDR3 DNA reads TGCAGTGCTACTCGGGGACAGGGAGTAGAGCCCCAGCATTTT.

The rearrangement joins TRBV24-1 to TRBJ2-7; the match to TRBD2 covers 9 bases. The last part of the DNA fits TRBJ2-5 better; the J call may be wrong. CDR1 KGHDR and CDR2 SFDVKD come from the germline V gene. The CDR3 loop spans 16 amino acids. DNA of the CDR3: TGTGCCACCAGTGATGGCGGCGGGGGGGCATGGGAGACCCAGTACTTC. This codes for CATSDGGGGAWETQYF.

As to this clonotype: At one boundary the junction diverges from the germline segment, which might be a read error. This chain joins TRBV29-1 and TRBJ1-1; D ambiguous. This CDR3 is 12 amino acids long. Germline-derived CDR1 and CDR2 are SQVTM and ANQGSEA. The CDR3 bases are TGCAGTGTTGAAACCCCATTCACTGAAGCTTTCTTT. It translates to CSVETPFTEAFF.

In DNA, the CDR3 is TGTGCCAGCAGCCAGGCCTGGACAGGCGGGGAGCTGTTTTTT. Translated: CASSQAWTGGELFF. The rearrangement links TRBV6-2 or TRBV6-3 to TRBJ2-2; 7 bases agree with TRBD1. This CDR3 is built from 14 residues. From germline, CDR1 is MNHEY and CDR2 SVGEGT. With V trimmed by 6 bases and J by 7 bases, 8 bases remained unmatched.

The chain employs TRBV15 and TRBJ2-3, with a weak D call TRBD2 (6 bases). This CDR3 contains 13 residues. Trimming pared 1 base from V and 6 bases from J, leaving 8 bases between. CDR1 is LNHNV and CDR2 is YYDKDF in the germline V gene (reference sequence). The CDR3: CATSRVAGDTQYF. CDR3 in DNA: TGTGCCACCAGCAGAGTTGCGGGGGATACGCAGTATTTT.

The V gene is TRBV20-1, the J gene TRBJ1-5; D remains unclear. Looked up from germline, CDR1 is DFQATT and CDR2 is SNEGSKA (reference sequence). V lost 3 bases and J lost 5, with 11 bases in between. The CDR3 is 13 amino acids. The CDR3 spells CSASVAPDQPQHF. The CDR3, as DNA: TGCAGTGCTAGTGTCGCTCCCGATCAGCCCCAGCATTTT.

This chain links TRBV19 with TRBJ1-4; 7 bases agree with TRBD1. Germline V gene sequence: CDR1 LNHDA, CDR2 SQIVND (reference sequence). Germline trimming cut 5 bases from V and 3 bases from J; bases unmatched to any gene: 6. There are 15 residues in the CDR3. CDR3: CASSARTGANEKLFF. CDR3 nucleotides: TGTGCCAGTAGTGCTCGGACAGGCGCTAATGAAAAACTGTTTTTT.

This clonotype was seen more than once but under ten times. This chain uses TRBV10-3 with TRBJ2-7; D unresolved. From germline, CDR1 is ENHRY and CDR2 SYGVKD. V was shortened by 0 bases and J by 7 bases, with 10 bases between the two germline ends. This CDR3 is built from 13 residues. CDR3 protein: CAISESGTQEQYF. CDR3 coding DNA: TGTGCCATCAGTGAGTCGGGAACTCAAGAGCAGTACTTC.

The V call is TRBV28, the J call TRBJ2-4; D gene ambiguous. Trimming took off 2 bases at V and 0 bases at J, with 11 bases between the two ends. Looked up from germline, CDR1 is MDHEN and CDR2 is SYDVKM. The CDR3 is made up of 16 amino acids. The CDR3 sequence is CASSLIPQTAKNIQYF. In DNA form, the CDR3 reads TGTGCCAGCAGTTTAATTCCCCAGACAGCCAAAAACATTCAGTACTTC.

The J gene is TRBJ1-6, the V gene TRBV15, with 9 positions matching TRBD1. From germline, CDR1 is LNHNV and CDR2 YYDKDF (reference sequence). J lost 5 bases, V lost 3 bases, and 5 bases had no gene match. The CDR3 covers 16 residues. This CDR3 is CATSSSGTGHNSPLHF. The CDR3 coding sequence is TGTGCCACCAGCAGCAGTGGGACAGGGCATAATTCACCCCTCCACTTT.

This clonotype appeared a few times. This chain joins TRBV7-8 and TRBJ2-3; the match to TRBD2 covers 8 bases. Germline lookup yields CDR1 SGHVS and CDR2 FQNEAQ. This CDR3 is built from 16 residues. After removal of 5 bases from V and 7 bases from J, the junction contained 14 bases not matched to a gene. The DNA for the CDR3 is TGTGCCAGCAGCCCACCCTCGGGGGGGCCTAGCAATACGCAGTATTTT. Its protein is CASSPPSGGPSNTQYF.

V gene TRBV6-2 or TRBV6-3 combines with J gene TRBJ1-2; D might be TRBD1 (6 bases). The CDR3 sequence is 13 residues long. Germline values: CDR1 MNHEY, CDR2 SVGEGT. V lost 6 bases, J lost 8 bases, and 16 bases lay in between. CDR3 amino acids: CASSITGPGGYTF. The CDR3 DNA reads TGTGCCAGCAGCATTACAGGGCCCGGGGGCTACACCTTC.

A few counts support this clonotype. The CDR3 coding sequence is TGTGCCAGCAGCGCCGACGTAAGGACAGATACGCAGTATTTT. This encodes CASSADVRTDTQYF. The chain is built from TRBV9 and TRBJ2-3; no reliable D call. The CDR3 length is 14 residues. V lost 3 bases and J 3 bases, leaving 11 bases between the germline ends. CDR1 is SGDLS and CDR2 is YYNGEE in the germline V gene.